One sample yielded the 25 T cell receptor beta chains listed below, sequenced in a study of cytotoxic CD8 clonotypes in ibrutinib-treated CLL. Repertoires were generated with immunoSEQ multiplex PCR, while TCRdb's copy carries only in-frame clones and drops some. Of 150,000 to 200,000 clones listed, roughly 86% are singletons. The starting material was PBMCs, obtained after 12 months of ibrutinib treatment. Source of these receptors: a human donor with chronic lymphocytic leukemia.

Only a few counts were recorded for this clone. This sequence joins TRBV19 and TRBJ2-5, with 10 bases that match TRBD1. The CDR3 contains 12 residues. V was clipped by 9 bases and J by 7 bases; unmatched bases: 5. The germline V gene encodes CDR1 LNHDA and CDR2 SQIVND (reference sequence). CDR3: CASGTGVVTQYF. CDR3 nucleotides: TGTGCCAGCGGGACAGGGGTGGTGACCCAGTACTTC.

This clone was seen only a few times. This chain joins TRBV18 and TRBJ2-7, with D perhaps assigned TRBD1 or TRBD2 (5 bases each). The CDR3 runs to 13 residues. With 0 bases removed from V and 2 bases from J, the gap between germline ends came to 5 bases. CDR1 is KGHSH, CDR2 LQKENI, per germline. In DNA form, the CDR3 reads TGTGCCAGCTCACCACCGGGACCCTACGAGCAGTACTTC. It encodes CASSPPGPYEQYF.

The rearrangement joins TRBV18 to TRBJ2-7; D is possibly TRBD1 (6 bases). Germline V gene lookup returns CDR1 KGHSH and CDR2 LQKENI. The CDR3 runs to 14 residues. V was trimmed by 3 bases and J by 6 bases, leaving 15 bases between them. The CDR3 DNA reads TGTGCCAGCTCACCGGGAACCATAGGGGGCGAGCAGTACTTC. Translated, it gives CASSPGTIGGEQYF.

This chain joins TRBV9 and TRBJ2-3; D possibly corresponds to TRBD1 (5 bases). The CDR3 spans 15 residues. Germline V CDR1 and CDR2: SGDLS, YYNGEE. Between the trimmed V and J ends, which lost 1 base and 3 bases, there was a span of 12 bases. The CDR3 sequence is CASSVSAGITDTQYF. CDR3 nucleotide sequence: TGTGCCAGCAGCGTATCGGCAGGGATAACAGATACGCAGTATTTT.

The V and J genes are TRBV6-5 and TRBJ2-7; 8 nucleotides match TRBD1. V shed 6 bases and J 0 bases; nucleotides not matched to a gene: 7. The germline CDR1 and CDR2 sequences are MNHEY and SVGAGI. CDR3 size: 15 residues. The CDR3 bases are TGTGCCAGCAGCCGACAGGGGATGTCCTCCTACGAGCAGTACTTC. It is translated as CASSRQGMSSYEQYF.

The chain is built from TRBV11-2 and TRBJ2-6; D is perhaps TRBD1 (5 bases). Germline V gene lookup returns CDR1 SGHAT and CDR2 FQNNGV. Trimming took 0 bases from V and 0 from J, leaving 18 bases between them. This CDR3 region has 20 residues. The DNA for the CDR3 is TGTGCCAGCAGCTTAGATCAGTTCGGACATAAGACCTCTGGGGCCAACGTCCTGACTTTC. Its protein is CASSLDQFGHKTSGANVLTF. The entire variable domain, with the rest obtained from reference TRBV11-2 and TRBJ2-6, is as follows: EAGVAQSPRYKIIEKRQSVAFWCNPISGHATLYWYQQILGQGPKLLIQFQNNGVVDDSQLPKDRFSAERLKGVDSTLKIQPAKLEDSAVYLCASSLDQFGHKTSGANVLTFGAGSRLTVL.

The V call is TRBV29-1, the J call TRBJ1-1, with a weak D call TRBD1 (6 bases). The CDR3 is 18 amino acids. CDR1 SQVTM and CDR2 ANQGSEA come from the germline V gene. Deletions cut 5 bases from V and 0 bases from J, with 25 bases between. The CDR3 nucleotides are TGCAGCGTTCTTCGGCGGAGGACTTACAGGGAGATGAACACTGAAGCTTTCTTT. It specifies CSVLRRRTYREMNTEAFF.

This sequence joins TRBV7-2 and TRBJ2-1; 9 bases fit TRBD2. This CDR3 is built from 17 residues. The germline V gene has CDR1 SGHTA and CDR2 FQGNSA. V trimming: 6 bases; J trimming: 1 base; junction bases outside the gene matches: 10. The CDR3 here is CASRLGGGAGSYNEQFF. For the CDR3, the DNA is TGTGCCAGCAGACTTGGCGGGGGGGCCGGTTCCTACAATGAGCAGTTCTTC. The whole variable domain, remainder taken from reference TRBV7-2 and TRBJ2-1, is GAGVSQSPSNKVTEKGKDVELRCDPISGHTALYWYRQSLGQGLEFLIYFQGNSAPDKSGLPSDRFSAERTGGSVSTLTIQRTQQEDSAVYLCASRLGGGAGSYNEQFFGPGTRLTVL.

The table lists this clone with a few counts. CDR3 protein: CASSLAPRQGETQYF. The CDR3 DNA is TGTGCCAGCAGCTTAGCCCCTCGACAGGGAGAGACCCAGTACTTC. The chain recombines TRBV7-6 with TRBJ2-5; 7 bases match TRBD1. The V gene's germline CDR1 is SGHVS and CDR2 FNYEAQ. The CDR3 has 15 amino acids. The J segment lost 4 bases and the V segment lost 0 bases, leaving 5 bases of the junction unmatched. The variable domain in full, completed from reference TRBV7-6 and TRBJ2-5, reads GAGVSQSPRYKVTKRGQDVALRCDPISGHVSLYWYRQALGQGPEFLTYFNYEAQQDKSGLPNDRFSAERPEGSISTLTIQRTEQRDSAMYRCASSLAPRQGETQYFGPGTRLLVL.

The chain uses TRBV7-6 and TRBJ2-3; D remains unclear. The CDR3 loop spans 14 amino acids. Germline V gene lookup returns CDR1 SGHVS and CDR2 FNYEAQ. V gave up 0 bases and J gave up 1 base, with 5 bases separating them. CDR3 amino acids: CASSLAYGTDTQYF. The CDR3 coding sequence is TGTGCCAGCAGCTTAGCGTACGGCACAGATACGCAGTATTTT.

V and J are TRBV7-2 and TRBJ2-6; D remains unclear. The CDR3 extends over 16 amino acids. Germline V lookup: CDR1 SGHTA, CDR2 FQGNSA. V shed 2 bases and J shed 3 bases, with 11 bases lying between them. CDR3 in amino acids: CASSLMASIGANVLTF. CDR3 DNA: TGTGCCAGCAGCTTAATGGCGTCCATTGGGGCCAACGTCCTGACTTTC.

This clone was picked up a small number of times. The V and J genes are TRBV30 and TRBJ1-1; D uncertain. With 1 base removed from V and 2 bases from J, the gap between germline ends came to 11 bases. CDR1 GTSNPN and CDR2 SVGIG come from the germline V gene (reference sequence). CDR3 length: 14 amino acids. For the CDR3, the DNA is TGTGCCTGGAGTGGATCATCAGGTAACACTGAAGCTTTCTTT. It specifies CAWSGSSGNTEAFF.

The chain recombines TRBV28 with TRBJ2-5; a possible D gene is TRBD2 (5 bases). The CDR3 runs 16 residues. CDR1 is MDHEN, CDR2 SYDVKM, per germline. The V and J ends lost 6 bases and 0 bases respectively, with 17 bases between them. CDR3 nucleotides: TGTGCCAGCAGACCCTCAATGCAGCGGTACCAAGAGACCCAGTACTTC. Its protein product is CASRPSMQRYQETQYF.

The sample holds one count of this clone. CDR3 nucleotides: TGTGCCAGCAGTACGCAAACTGGCTACGAGCAGTACTTC. Translated, it gives CASSTQTGYEQYF. V is TRBV6-6 and J is TRBJ2-7; D remains unclear. Germline V gives CDR1 MNHNY, CDR2 SVGAGI (reference sequence). The ends were cut back, 5 bases at V and 3 bases at J, with 11 bases in the middle. This CDR3 comprises 13 residues.

This clone was detected once. The chain carries TRBV28 and TRBJ1-1, with no clear D. V shed 5 bases and J shed 3 bases, with 13 bases lying between them. CDR3 size: 14 residues. CDR1 and CDR2 (germline): MDHEN, SYDVKM. The CDR3 region is CASSLLQRDTEAFF. CDR3 sequence (DNA): TGTGCCAGCAGTCTACTCCAAAGGGACACTGAAGCTTTCTTT.

CDR3 nucleotide sequence: TGTGTCAGAAGCTTAGTAAAGGGCTTGTATGGCTACACCTTC. It is translated as CVRSLVKGLYGYTF. The rearrangement joins TRBV7-5 to TRBJ1-2. TRBV7-5 has pseudogene status. This CDR3 is 14 amino acids long.

V is TRBV29-1 and J is TRBJ1-1; no clear D. The CDR3 contains 14 residues. Trimming removed 4 bases from V and 0 bases from J, with 12 bases in between. Germline assignment: CDR1 SQVTM and CDR2 ANQGSEA. The CDR3 protein is CSVAFTVVNTEAFF. For the CDR3, the DNA is TGCAGCGTTGCCTTTACAGTGGTGAACACTGAAGCTTTCTTT.

The V gene is TRBV13, the J gene TRBJ2-7; D is perhaps TRBD2 (5 bases). Germline CDR1 is PRHDT and CDR2 is FYEKMQ (reference sequence). The CDR3 is made up of 15 amino acids. Trimming pared 0 bases from V and 0 bases from J, leaving 9 bases between. This CDR3 is CASSLGLGSSYEQYF. The CDR3 bases are TGTGCCAGCAGCTTAGGACTAGGAAGCTCCTACGAGCAGTACTTC.

The V and J genes are TRBV7-2 and TRBJ1-5; a weak D match, TRBD1 (6 bases). There are 17 residues in the CDR3. From germline, CDR1 is SGHTA and CDR2 FQGNSA. Trimming took off 6 bases at V and 0 bases at J, with 18 bases between the two ends. The CDR3 loop is CASRSFGGHYSNQPQHF. The CDR3 DNA is TGTGCCAGCAGGTCCTTTGGGGGCCATTATAGCAATCAGCCCCAGCATTTT.

V and J are TRBV18 and TRBJ1-4, with D perhaps matching TRBD1 (6 bases). There are 15 residues in the CDR3. The germline V gene has CDR1 KGHSH and CDR2 LQKENI. V lost 2 bases and J lost 3, with 10 bases in between. Written as DNA, the CDR3 is TGTGCCAGCTCACCAGGGACATCGGCTAATGAAAAACTGTTTTTT. Protein: CASSPGTSANEKLFF.

The chain joins TRBV5-1 to TRBJ1-2, with 11 bases fitting TRBD1. V gave up 4 bases and J gave up 3 bases; unmatched junction bases: 8. The length of the CDR3 is 16 residues. The germline gives CDR1 SGHRS, CDR2 YFSETQ. The CDR3 sequence: CASSRTLGQGDYGYTF. For the CDR3, the DNA is TGCGCCAGCAGCCGCACCTTGGGACAGGGGGACTATGGCTACACCTTC. Based on the CDR3 plus reference TRBV5-1 and TRBJ1-2, the full variable domain is KAGVTQTPRYLIKTRGQQVTLSCSPISGHRSVSWYQQTPGQGLQFLFEYFSETQRNKGNFPGRFSGRQFSNSRSEMNVSTLELGDSALYLCASSRTLGQGDYGYTFGSGTRLTVV.

CDR3 sequence reads: CASSLPIAGGLVQGDTQYF. The CDR3 DNA reads TGTGCCAGCAGTTTACCAATAGCGGGGGGGTTGGTGCAGGGAGATACGCAGTATTTT. The V call is TRBV28, the J call TRBJ2-3; the match to TRBD2 covers 11 bases. The CDR3 length is 19 residues. V shed 2 bases and J 5 bases; nucleotides not matched to a gene: 15. The germline V gene encodes CDR1 MDHEN and CDR2 SYDVKM.

The genes are TRBV27 and TRBJ1-5; D is possibly TRBD1 (6 bases). The CDR3 spans 14 residues. Trimming removed 5 bases at V and 8 bases at J, with 16 bases between. CDR1 and CDR2 (germline): MNHEY, SMNVEV (reference sequence). Here the CDR3 reads CASSGEGHWEPQHF. CDR3 nucleotide sequence: TGTGCCAGCAGTGGAGAGGGACACTGGGAGCCCCAGCATTTT.

This chain joins TRBV10-3 and TRBJ1-2; tentative D call: TRBD1 (6 bases). Trimming took off 11 bases at V and 2 bases at J, with 18 bases between the two ends. CDR3 length: 14 amino acids. Germline CDR1 reads ENHRY; CDR2 reads SYGVKD. Written as DNA, the CDR3 is TGTGCCGCCTTGAAGGGGGACGTCAACTATGGCTACACCTTC. Translated: CAALKGDVNYGYTF.

This chain joins TRBV27 and TRBJ1-1, with TRBD1 identical over 7 bases. This CDR3 has 12 amino acids. V was clipped by 6 bases and J by 8 bases; unmatched bases: 6. Germline V CDR1 and CDR2: MNHEY, SMNVEV (reference sequence). This chain's CDR3 is CASRMTGSEAFF. The CDR3 coding sequence is TGTGCCAGCAGAATGACAGGGTCCGAAGCTTTCTTT.